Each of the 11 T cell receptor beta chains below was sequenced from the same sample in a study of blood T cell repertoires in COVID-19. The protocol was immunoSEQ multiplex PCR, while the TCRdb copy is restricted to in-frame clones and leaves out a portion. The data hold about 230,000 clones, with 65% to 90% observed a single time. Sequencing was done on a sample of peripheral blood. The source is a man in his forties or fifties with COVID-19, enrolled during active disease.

In nucleotides, the CDR3 is TGCGCCAGCAGCCGACAGGGCCCTACCTACGAGCAGTACTTC. Encoded protein: CASSRQGPTYEQYF. The chain uses TRBV5-1 and TRBJ2-7, with TRBD1 identical over 7 bases. The CDR3 spans 14 residues. V lost 4 bases to trimming and J lost 2 bases; unmatched junction nucleotides: 6. CDR1 is SGHRS and CDR2 is YFSETQ in the germline V gene.

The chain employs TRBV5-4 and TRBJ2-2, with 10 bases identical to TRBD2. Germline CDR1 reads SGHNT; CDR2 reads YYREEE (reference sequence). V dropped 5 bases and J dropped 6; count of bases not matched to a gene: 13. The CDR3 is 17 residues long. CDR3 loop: CASSPPTSGIFAGELFF. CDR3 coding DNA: TGTGCCAGCAGTCCCCCTACTAGCGGGATTTTTGCCGGGGAGCTGTTTTTT.

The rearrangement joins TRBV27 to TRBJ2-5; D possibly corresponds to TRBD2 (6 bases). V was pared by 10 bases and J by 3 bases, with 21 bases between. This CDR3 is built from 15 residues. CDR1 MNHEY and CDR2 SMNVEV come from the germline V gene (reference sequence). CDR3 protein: CATMRLGLTEETQYF. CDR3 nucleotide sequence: TGTGCCACCATGAGACTAGGACTAACAGAAGAGACCCAGTACTTC.

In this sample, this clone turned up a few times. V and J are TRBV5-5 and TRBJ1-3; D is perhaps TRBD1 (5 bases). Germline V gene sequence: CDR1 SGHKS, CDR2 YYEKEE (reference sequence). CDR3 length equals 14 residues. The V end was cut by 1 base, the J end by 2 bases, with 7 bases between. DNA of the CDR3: TGTGCCAGCAGCTTGTGGGGGGCTGGAAACACCATATATTTT. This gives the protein CASSLWGAGNTIYF.

CDR3 sequence reads: CASSWDKEPQAFF. CDR3 nucleotides: TGTGCCAGCAGTTGGGACAAAGAACCCCAAGCTTTCTTT. V and J are TRBV28 and TRBJ1-1, with D possibly matching TRBD1 (6 bases). The CDR3 extends over 13 amino acids. In germline, CDR1 is MDHEN, CDR2 SYDVKM. V lost 4 bases and J 9 bases, leaving 15 bases between the germline ends. Drawing the rest from reference TRBV28 and TRBJ1-1, the complete variable domain is DVKVTQSSRYLVKRTGEKVFLECVQDMDHENMFWYRQDPGLGLRLIYFSYDVKMKEKGDIPEGYSVSREKKERFSLILESASTNQTSMYLCASSWDKEPQAFFGQGTRLTVV.

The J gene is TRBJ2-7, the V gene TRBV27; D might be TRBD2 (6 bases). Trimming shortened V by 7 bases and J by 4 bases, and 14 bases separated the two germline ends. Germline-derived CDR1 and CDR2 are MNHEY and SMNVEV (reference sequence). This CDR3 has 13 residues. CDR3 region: CASKVRAGYEQYF. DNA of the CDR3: TGTGCCAGCAAAGTCCGCGCGGGGTACGAGCAGTACTTC.

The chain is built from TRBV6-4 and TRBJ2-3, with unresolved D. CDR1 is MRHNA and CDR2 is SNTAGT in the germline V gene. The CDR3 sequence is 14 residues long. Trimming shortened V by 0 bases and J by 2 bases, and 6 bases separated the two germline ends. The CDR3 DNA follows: TGTGCCAGCAGTGACTCAGCCGACACAGATACGCAGTATTTT. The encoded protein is CASSDSADTDTQYF.

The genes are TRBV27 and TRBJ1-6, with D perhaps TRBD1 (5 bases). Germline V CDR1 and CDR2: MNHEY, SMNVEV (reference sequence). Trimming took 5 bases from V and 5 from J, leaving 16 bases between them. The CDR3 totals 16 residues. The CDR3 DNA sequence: TGTGCCAGCAGTACCGGCCCCTGGACAAATAATTCACCCCTCCACTTT. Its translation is CASSTGPWTNNSPLHF.

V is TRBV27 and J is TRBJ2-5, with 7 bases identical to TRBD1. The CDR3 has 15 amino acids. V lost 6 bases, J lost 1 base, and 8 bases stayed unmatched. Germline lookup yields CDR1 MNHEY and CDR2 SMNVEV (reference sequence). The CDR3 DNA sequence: TGTGCCAGCAGAGGATACAGGGGTTCCCAAGAGACCCAGTACTTC. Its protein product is CASRGYRGSQETQYF.

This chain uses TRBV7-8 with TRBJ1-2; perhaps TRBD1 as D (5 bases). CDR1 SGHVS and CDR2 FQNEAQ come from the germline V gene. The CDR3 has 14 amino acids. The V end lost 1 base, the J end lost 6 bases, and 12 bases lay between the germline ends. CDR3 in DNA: TGTGCCAGCAGCTTAGGCAGGGCTGTCGATGGCTACACCTTC. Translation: CASSLGRAVDGYTF.

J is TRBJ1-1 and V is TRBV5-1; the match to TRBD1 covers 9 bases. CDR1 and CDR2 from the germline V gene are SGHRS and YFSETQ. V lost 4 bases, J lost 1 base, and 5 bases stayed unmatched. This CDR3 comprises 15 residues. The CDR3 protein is CASSPGQGSNTEAFF. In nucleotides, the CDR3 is TGCGCCAGCAGCCCGGGACAGGGATCGAACACTGAAGCTTTCTTT.